A single sample gave rise to the 17 T cell receptor beta chains below, sequenced in a study of CD8 T cells in Susac syndrome. RNA in amounts of about 0.5 to 1 ug was reverse transcribed with random hexamers. TCRdb re-called the immunoSEQ multiplex PCR reads with MiXCR, one entry per CDR3 protein. The data hold about 110,000 distinct CDR3 sequences, with roughly 94% observed a single time. Sequenced sample: CD8+ T cells from PBMCs. Receptors originate from a human donor with Susac syndrome.

The V call is TRBV12-3 or TRBV12-4, the J call TRBJ1-2; TRBD1 is a possible D gene (6 bases). The CDR3 loop spans 13 amino acids. V was shortened by 3 bases and J by 7 bases, with 12 bases between the two germline ends. CDR3 in amino acids: CASSFSTGFGYTF. CDR3 coding DNA: TGTGCCAGCAGTTTTTCGACAGGATTTGGCTACACCTTC.

V is TRBV12-3 or TRBV12-4 and J is TRBJ2-1; no clear D. Between the trimmed V and J ends, which lost 4 bases and 9 bases, there was a span of 10 bases. CDR3 length equals 12 residues. CDR3 in amino acids: CASSSFTVEQFF. Written as DNA, the CDR3 is TGTGCCAGCAGTTCATTTACGGTTGAGCAGTTCTTC.

This clonotype was seen only once. V usage is TRBV12-3 or TRBV12-4 and J usage is TRBJ1-2; no clear D gene. CDR3 length: 11 amino acids. Trimming took 8 bases from V and 3 from J, leaving 7 bases between them. The CDR3 region has the DNA TGTGCCAGCGACGGACACTATGGCTACACCTTC. Translation gives CASDGHYGYTF.

The chain links TRBV29-1 to TRBJ2-1, with 11 nucleotides matching TRBD1. With V trimmed by 4 bases and J by 7 bases, 6 bases remained unmatched. The CDR3 length is 14 residues. Germline CDR1 is SQVTM and CDR2 is ANQGSEA. CDR3 nucleotide sequence: TGCAGCGTTGCCGGGACAGGGGGATCGAATGAGCAGTTCTTC. Its protein product is CSVAGTGGSNEQFF.

This chain's CDR3 is CSASEPSLHYEQYF. The DNA for the CDR3 is TGCAGTGCTAGCGAGCCCTCCCTACACTACGAGCAGTACTTC. V gene TRBV20-1 combines with J gene TRBJ2-7; D remains ambiguous. V shed 3 bases and J shed 3 bases, with 15 bases lying between them. This CDR3 spans 14 amino acids. Germline CDR1 reads DFQATT; CDR2 reads SNEGSKA (reference sequence).

The J gene is TRBJ1-5, the V gene TRBV5-6, with TRBD1 as a possible D gene (5 bases). Trimming shortened V by 0 bases and J by 1 base, and 8 bases separated the two germline ends. CDR1 and CDR2 from the germline V gene are SGHDT and YYEEEE. The CDR3 covers 15 residues. The CDR3: CASSLGRDSNQPQHF. DNA for the CDR3: TGTGCCAGCAGCTTGGGCAGGGACAGCAATCAGCCCCAGCATTTT.

The chain carries TRBV19 and TRBJ2-2; a weak D match, TRBD2 (5 bases). The CDR3 covers 14 residues. V lost 11 bases and J 1 base, leaving 14 bases between the germline ends. CDR1 LNHDA and CDR2 SQIVND come from the germline V gene (reference sequence). CDR3 in amino acids: CAVTRTENTGELFF. CDR3 in DNA: TGTGCCGTCACTAGGACGGAGAACACCGGGGAGCTGTTTTTT.

V gene TRBV19 combines with J gene TRBJ1-1, with no clear D. The CDR3 covers 13 residues. Germline-derived CDR1 and CDR2 are LNHDA and SQIVND (reference sequence). Trimming shortened V by 8 bases and J by 3 bases, and 13 bases separated the two germline ends. The CDR3 loop reads CASHTDSDTEAFF. CDR3 in DNA: TGTGCCAGTCACACCGATTCCGACACTGAAGCTTTCTTT.

The chain has TRBV20-1 and TRBJ1-2, with unresolved D. Germline V CDR1 and CDR2: DFQATT, SNEGSKA (reference sequence). The CDR3 loop spans 11 amino acids. V lost 4 bases and J 8 bases, leaving 11 bases between the germline ends. CDR3 sequence: CSAKDPGGYTF. DNA for the CDR3: TGCAGTGCTAAAGATCCGGGGGGCTACACCTTC.

The rearrangement uses TRBV9 and TRBJ2-5; D gene ambiguous. Trimming pared 5 bases from V and 5 bases from J, leaving 16 bases between. Germline V gene lookup returns CDR1 SGDLS and CDR2 YYNGEE. CDR3 length equals 14 residues. The CDR3 bases are TGTGCCAGCAGTCCTGCTCCACAAGGGGAGACCCAGTACTTC. Translated, it gives CASSPAPQGETQYF.

This chain joins TRBV9 and TRBJ2-7; D is unclear. Deletions cut 3 bases from V and 6 bases from J, with 10 bases between. This CDR3 is built from 12 residues. Looked up from germline, CDR1 is SGDLS and CDR2 is YYNGEE. The CDR3 protein is CASSAAQGEQYF. CDR3 sequence (DNA): TGTGCCAGCAGCGCAGCACAAGGCGAGCAGTACTTC.

The V gene is TRBV12-5, the J gene TRBJ1-5; 7 bases align to TRBD1. Trimming cost V 2 bases and J 6 bases; bases outside gene matches: 10. Germline values: CDR1 LGHNT, CDR2 FRNRAP. This CDR3 comprises 16 residues. The DNA of the CDR3 is TGTGCTAGTGGTTTGAACCCGACAGGGTCAGGTCAGCCCCAGCATTTT. It yields the protein CASGLNPTGSGQPQHF.

This chain connects TRBV27 to TRBJ2-5; 9 nucleotides line up with TRBD1. The CDR3 loop spans 14 amino acids. Trimming cost V 6 bases and J 4 bases; bases outside gene matches: 6. Germline CDR1 and CDR2: MNHEY and SMNVEV (reference sequence). The DNA for the CDR3 is TGTGCCAGCAGAAACAGGGGGCAAGTAGAGACCCAGTACTTC. It codes for CASRNRGQVETQYF.

The J gene is TRBJ2-1, the V gene TRBV3-1, with 9 bases identical to TRBD2. Germline lookup yields CDR1 LGHDT and CDR2 YNNKEL (reference sequence). The CDR3 is 18 amino acids. V trimming: 0 bases; J trimming: 7 bases; junction bases outside the gene matches: 13. The CDR3 DNA follows: TGTGCCAGCAGCCAAGATCGTTTGCGAGCGGGGGGCTTGAATGAGCAGTTCTTC. Its protein is CASSQDRLRAGGLNEQFF.

The rearrangement uses TRBV29-1 and TRBJ1-2; no clear D. V was trimmed by 5 bases and J by 2 bases, leaving 9 bases between them. Per the germline V gene, CDR1 is SQVTM and CDR2 is ANQGSEA. The length of the CDR3 is 12 residues. CDR3 in DNA: TGCAGCGTTCTGAGCGAGAACTATGGCTACACCTTC. Amino acids: CSVLSENYGYTF.

V usage is TRBV4-3 and J usage is TRBJ2-1; D gene unclear. CDR1 and CDR2 (germline): LGHNA, YSLEER. V was shortened by 1 base and J by 6 bases, with 7 bases between the two germline ends. The CDR3 totals 13 residues. As DNA, the CDR3 is TGCGCCAGCAGCCAAGGAACCCTCAATGAGCAGTTCTTC. Protein: CASSQGTLNEQFF.

The chain is built from TRBV3-1 and TRBJ2-6; D is ambiguous. The CDR3 spans 15 residues. V was shortened by 1 base and J by 4 bases, with 8 bases between the two germline ends. Germline-derived CDR1 and CDR2 are LGHDT and YNNKEL (reference sequence). The CDR3 sequence is CASSQVSSGANVLTF. The DNA of the CDR3 is TGTGCCAGCAGCCAAGTATCCTCGGGGGCCAACGTCCTGACTTTC. Based on the CDR3 plus reference TRBV3-1 and TRBJ2-6, the full variable domain is DTAVSQTPKYLVTQMGNDKSIKCEQNLGHDTMYWYKQDSKKFLKIMFSYNNKELIINETVPNRFSPKSPDKAHLNLHINSLELGDSAVYFCASSQVSSGANVLTFGAGSRLTVL.